This T cell receptor (beta chain) was obtained from a study of neurological immune-mediated disorders. Notes on the study in general: Subjects shared no identical expanded-clone CDR3 amino acid sequences, suggesting private TCR-beta repertoires in all groups.

This CDR3 spans 18 amino acids. Trimming removed 0 bases from V and 4 bases from J; junction bases left unmatched: 16. Germline V gives CDR1 SGHNT, CDR2 YYREEE (reference sequence). The authors produced cDNA by 5'RACE using 10-nucleotide random UMIs. TCRdb re-called the 5' RACE reads with MiXCR, one entry per CDR3 protein. The table shows under 60,000 distinct CDR3 sequences, with roughly 23% occurring only once. Turning to this clonotype: Its antigen remains unidentified.

Sequences were obtained from PBMCs. The clonotype was recovered from a woman in her sixties or seventies in good health. The rearrangement uses TRBV5-4 and TRBJ2-7; TRBD1 agrees at 7 bases. Here the CDR3 reads CASSLASGGPLSNYEQYF. CDR3 in DNA: TGTGCCAGCAGCTTGGCATCAGGGGGTCCACTCTCAAATTACGAGCAGTACTTC.